The 28 T cell receptor beta chains below were found in one sample sequenced in a study of glioma-infiltrating T cells after dendritic cell vaccination. Clones were read by immunoSEQ multiplex PCR, and TCRdb kept only the in-frame ones, dropping some. This table has roughly 80,000 clones, roughly 90% appearing once. The material was blood, obtained before dendritic cell vaccination. The receptors shown here come from a human donor with glioblastoma.

This rearrangement joins TRBV18 to TRBJ1-3, with a tentative D call TRBD1 (6 bases). Germline CDR1 reads KGHSH; CDR2 reads LQKENI. Trimming took 6 bases from V and 0 from J, leaving 12 bases between them. This CDR3 contains 15 residues. The CDR3 DNA reads TGTGCCAGCTCTCAGGGGATTAGCTCTGGAAACACCATATATTTT. Translating it yields CASSQGISSGNTIYF.

V and J are TRBV27 and TRBJ2-1, with D uncertain. CDR1 is MNHEY, CDR2 SMNVEV, per germline (reference sequence). Trimming removed 3 bases at V and 5 bases at J, with 17 bases between. The CDR3 is made up of 16 amino acids. CDR3 in amino acids: CASSFLHLRSHNEQFF. CDR3 sequence (DNA): TGTGCCAGCAGTTTTCTGCACCTCAGATCACACAATGAGCAGTTCTTC.

The rearrangement uses TRBV27 and TRBJ2-3; possibly TRBD2 for D (6 bases). CDR1 MNHEY and CDR2 SMNVEV come from the germline V gene (reference sequence). V lost 5 bases and J lost 0, with 18 bases in between. This CDR3 is built from 17 residues. The CDR3 sequence: CASSPGDRIISTDTQYF. The CDR3 DNA is TGTGCCAGCAGTCCGGGGGACCGCATAATTAGCACAGATACGCAGTATTTT.

The CDR3 here is CASSLIGGSGTNEQFF. CDR3 coding DNA: TGCGCCAGCAGCCTTATAGGGGGATCCGGAACGAATGAGCAGTTCTTC. The J gene is TRBJ2-1, the V gene TRBV4-1; a possible D gene is TRBD1 (6 bases). From germline, CDR1 is MGHRA and CDR2 YSYEKL. Trimming removed 4 bases from V and 7 bases from J, with 20 bases in between. This CDR3 contains 16 residues.

This sequence joins TRBV19 and TRBJ2-7; no reliable D call. Per germline, CDR1 LNHDA and CDR2 SQIVND (reference sequence). The CDR3 covers 13 residues. V lost 1 base and J 3 bases, leaving 7 bases between the germline ends. The CDR3 sequence is CASSIGHLYEQYF. The CDR3 DNA is TGTGCCAGTAGTATAGGACACCTCTACGAGCAGTACTTC.

This rearrangement joins TRBV7-2 to TRBJ1-2, with D maybe TRBD1 (6 bases). Trimming left V 1 base short and J 7 bases short, with 13 bases between. Germline V gene lookup returns CDR1 SGHTA and CDR2 FQGNSA. This CDR3 spans 14 amino acids. This chain's CDR3 is CASSLGTVRVGYTF. The CDR3 nucleotides are TGTGCCAGCAGCTTAGGGACAGTCCGCGTTGGCTACACCTTC.

This sequence joins TRBV7-8 and TRBJ2-1; 8 bases map to TRBD2. Germline trimming cut 5 bases from V and 2 bases from J; bases unmatched to any gene: 5. Germline-derived CDR1 and CDR2 are SGHVS and FQNEAQ. The CDR3 covers 15 residues. The DNA for the CDR3 is TGTGCCAGCAGCCCGGGACTAGGCACCTACAATGAGCAGTTCTTC. This encodes CASSPGLGTYNEQFF. The full variable domain, completed using reference TRBV7-8 and TRBJ2-1, is GAGVSQSPRYKVAKRGQDVALRCDPISGHVSLFWYQQALGQGPEFLTYFQNEAQLDKSGLPSDRFFAERPEGSVSTLKIQRTQQEDSAVYLCASSPGLGTYNEQFFGPGTRLTVL.

In its sample, this clone was seen a few times. V and J are TRBV6-5 and TRBJ2-7; D is possibly TRBD2 (6 bases). Trimming took 2 bases from V and 2 from J, leaving 13 bases between them. Germline-derived CDR1 and CDR2 are MNHEY and SVGAGI. The CDR3 consists of 15 residues. Here the CDR3 DNA reads TGTGCCAGCAGTTACGAAAGCGGGCCAACCTACGAGCAGTACTTC. This gives the protein CASSYESGPTYEQYF.

This chain joins TRBV30 and TRBJ1-5, with 10 nucleotides matching TRBD1. Trimming cost V 1 base and J 2 bases; bases outside gene matches: 5. Germline CDR1 reads GTSNPN; CDR2 reads SVGIG (reference sequence). The length of the CDR3 is 16 residues. The CDR3 DNA is TGTGCCTGGAGTGCACTCGGGACAGGGGGCAATCAGCCCCAGCATTTT. Protein sequence: CAWSALGTGGNQPQHF.

The chain carries TRBV6-5 and TRBJ1-3; D unresolved. The CDR3 length is 14 residues. V shed 2 bases and J shed 2 bases, with 7 bases lying between them. CDR1 is MNHEY, CDR2 SVGAGI, per germline. CDR3 residues: CASSYKGAGNTIYF. The DNA for the CDR3 is TGTGCCAGCAGTTACAAGGGAGCTGGAAACACCATATATTTT.

The rearrangement uses TRBV9 and TRBJ2-2; TRBD2 matches at 7 bases. J gave up 5 bases and V 1 base, and 8 bases lay outside the gene matches. The CDR3 runs 16 residues. Germline loops: CDR1 SGDLS, CDR2 YYNGEE. The CDR3 protein is CASSVYTSASTGELFF. Written as DNA, the CDR3 is TGTGCCAGCAGCGTATACACTAGCGCCTCGACCGGGGAGCTGTTTTTT.

The chain links TRBV6-6 to TRBJ2-5, with D perhaps TRBD2 (6 bases). V was shortened by 2 bases and J by 5 bases, with 15 bases between the two germline ends. CDR1 is MNHNY, CDR2 SVGAGI, per germline (reference sequence). The CDR3 consists of 15 residues. CDR3 residues: CASSYLGGFPETQYF. CDR3 nucleotides: TGTGCCAGCAGTTACCTGGGGGGTTTTCCGGAGACCCAGTACTTC.

In this sample, this clone turned up once. The chain employs TRBV30 and TRBJ1-3; D possibly corresponds to TRBD1 (5 bases). Trimming left V 1 base short and J 1 base short, with 11 bases between. Germline CDR1 and CDR2: GTSNPN and SVGIG (reference sequence). This CDR3 comprises 15 residues. The CDR3 DNA is TGTGCCTGGAGTGGGGCAGGGTGGTCTGGAAACACCATATATTTT. Translated, it gives CAWSGAGWSGNTIYF.

The chain couples TRBV6-5 to TRBJ1-1; D ambiguous. Trimming left V 6 bases short and J 7 bases short, with 9 bases between. The CDR3 is 11 amino acids. Looked up from germline, CDR1 is MNHEY and CDR2 is SVGAGI. CDR3 protein: CASRSGGEAFF. The DNA of the CDR3 is TGTGCCAGCAGGAGTGGTGGTGAAGCTTTCTTT.

The table lists this clone with a few counts. This chain uses TRBV6-1 with TRBJ2-5; 9 nucleotides match TRBD1. CDR3 length equals 15 residues. CDR1 and CDR2 (germline): MNHNS, SASEGT. J gave up 3 bases and V 4 bases, and 6 bases lay outside the gene matches. The CDR3 nucleotides read TGTGCCAGCAGTGGCCGGGACAGGGCGAAAGAGACCCAGTACTTC. Its protein is CASSGRDRAKETQYF.

The V and J genes are TRBV10-3 and TRBJ1-2, with 7 bases matching TRBD1. Losses at the gene ends were 0 bases for V and 4 bases for J; bases not matched to a gene: 2. The CDR3 is 14 residues long. The germline CDR1 and CDR2 sequences are ENHRY and SYGVKD. The CDR3 DNA sequence: TGTGCCATCAGTGAGTCGACAGGGATCTATGGCTACACCTTC. The encoded protein is CAISESTGIYGYTF.

This clone was counted once. This sequence joins TRBV9 and TRBJ1-2, with 7 bases aligning to TRBD1. The CDR3 has 13 amino acids. J lost 7 bases, V lost 3 bases, and 6 bases had no gene match. Germline CDR1 reads SGDLS; CDR2 reads YYNGEE. CDR3 protein: CASSGGGAGGYTF. CDR3 in DNA: TGTGCCAGCAGCGGAGGGGGCGCGGGTGGCTACACCTTC.

The chain couples TRBV7-2 to TRBJ2-3; a possible D gene is TRBD2 (5 bases). This CDR3 has 15 residues. Germline-derived CDR1 and CDR2 are SGHTA and FQGNSA. Trimming stripped 8 bases from V and 2 bases from J, with 17 bases between. CDR3 DNA sequence: TGTGCCAGCTCCGAATCTGCGGGCGACACAGATACGCAGTATTTT. Encoded protein: CASSESAGDTDTQYF.

The V and J genes are TRBV18 and TRBJ2-1, with TRBD2 identical over 7 bases. Germline V gene lookup returns CDR1 KGHSH and CDR2 LQKENI. The CDR3 length is 12 residues. J lost 7 bases, V lost 5 bases, and 2 bases had no gene match. The CDR3 spells CASSAGVNEQFF. CDR3 DNA sequence: TGTGCCAGCTCAGCGGGGGTTAATGAGCAGTTCTTC.

DNA of the CDR3: TGTGCCAGCAGCTTAAGGCGGGAAGAGACCCAGTACTTC. Residues: CASSLRREETQYF. The rearrangement uses TRBV7-3 and TRBJ2-5, with a possible D match to TRBD2 (5 bases). Germline V gene data show CDR1 as SGHTA and CDR2 as FQGTGA. This CDR3 has 13 amino acids. V dropped 1 base and J dropped 3 bases, with 6 bases sitting between them.

This clone came up a few times. This chain links TRBV20-1 with TRBJ2-3; 8 positions agree with TRBD1. The germline gives CDR1 DFQATT, CDR2 SNEGSKA (reference sequence). Losses at the gene ends were 6 bases for V and 9 bases for J; bases not matched to a gene: 5. The CDR3 covers 11 residues. The CDR3 region is CSARQGSTQYF. CDR3 sequence (DNA): TGCAGTGCACGACAGGGGAGCACGCAGTATTTT.

This clone was seen a few times. The rearrangement uses TRBV25-1 and TRBJ2-1, with 9 bases matching TRBD1. Germline-derived CDR1 and CDR2 are MGHDK and SYGVNS. J lost 7 bases, V lost 7 bases, and 11 bases had no gene match. The CDR3 sequence is 15 residues long. The CDR3 nucleotides read TGTGCCAGCACCCGTCCCGGGACAGGGACGAATGAGCAGTTCTTC. Translation gives CASTRPGTGTNEQFF.

CDR3 region: CASSAGTSGHEQYF. The CDR3 DNA reads as TGTGCCAGCAGTGCCGGGACTAGCGGCCACGAGCAGTACTTC. The J gene is TRBJ2-7, the V gene TRBV2, with 11 bases that match TRBD2. This CDR3 has 14 residues. V lost 4 bases and J lost 5; bases outside the gene matches: 4. Germline V gene data show CDR1 as SNHLY and CDR2 as FYNNEI.

The chain combines TRBV5-1 with TRBJ1-1, with D possibly TRBD1 on 5 matching bases. Germline loops: CDR1 SGHRS, CDR2 YFSETQ. Deletions cut 0 bases from V and 5 bases from J, with 11 bases between. CDR3 length: 14 amino acids. CDR3 sequence reads: CASSLEWEGTEAFF. In DNA, the CDR3 is TGCGCCAGCAGCTTGGAGTGGGAGGGGACTGAAGCTTTCTTT. Looking up the rest from reference TRBV5-1 and TRBJ1-1 gives the full variable domain: KAGVTQTPRYLIKTRGQQVTLSCSPISGHRSVSWYQQTPGQGLQFLFEYFSETQRNKGNFPGRFSGRQFSNSRSEMNVSTLELGDSALYLCASSLEWEGTEAFFGQGTRLTVV.

This chain joins TRBV19 and TRBJ1-1; no firm D call. Germline CDR1 and CDR2: LNHDA and SQIVND (reference sequence). The V gene lost 3 bases and the J gene lost 4 bases, with 15 bases spanning the gap. The CDR3 is 15 residues long. The CDR3 protein is CASSIGRISATEAFF. Here the CDR3 DNA reads TGTGCCAGTAGTATCGGGAGGATCTCCGCCACTGAAGCTTTCTTT.

V is TRBV6-5 and J is TRBJ1-1; D gene unclear. The V and J ends lost 0 bases and 3 bases respectively, with 5 bases between them. CDR3 length equals 13 residues. Germline loops: CDR1 MNHEY, CDR2 SVGAGI. The CDR3 loop reads CASSYSADTEAFF. Written as DNA, the CDR3 is TGTGCCAGCAGTTACTCCGCGGACACTGAAGCTTTCTTT.

This clone was detected once. The chain carries TRBV5-1 and TRBJ2-7, with 7 bases fitting TRBD1. Germline CDR1 is SGHRS and CDR2 is YFSETQ. The CDR3 sequence is 11 residues long. Trimming took 4 bases from V and 10 from J; bases not matched to a gene: 5. CDR3 protein: CASSGDREQYF. CDR3 nucleotide sequence: TGCGCCAGCAGCGGGGACAGAGAACAGTACTTC.

This chain uses TRBV10-2 with TRBJ2-7, with 9 bases fitting TRBD2. Germline V CDR1 and CDR2: WSHSY, SAAADI. The CDR3 sequence is 15 residues long. Trimming took 3 bases from V and 5 from J; bases not matched to a gene: 8. The CDR3 nucleotides read TGCGCCAGCAGTGATTTAGCGGGAGCCCGGGACGAGCAGTACTTC. Encoded protein: CASSDLAGARDEQYF.